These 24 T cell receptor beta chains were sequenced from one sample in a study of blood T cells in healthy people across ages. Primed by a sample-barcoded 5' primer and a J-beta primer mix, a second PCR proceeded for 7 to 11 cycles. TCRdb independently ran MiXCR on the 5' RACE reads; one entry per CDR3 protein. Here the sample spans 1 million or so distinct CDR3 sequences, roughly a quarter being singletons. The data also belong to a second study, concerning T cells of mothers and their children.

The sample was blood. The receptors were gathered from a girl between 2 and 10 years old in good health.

The CDR3 nucleotides read TGTGCCAGCAGTTTCTCTCCCTCATCCTACGAGCAGTACTTC. Residues: CASSFSPSSYEQYF. The V gene is TRBV27, the J gene TRBJ2-7; D gene unclear. This CDR3 is 14 amino acids long. From germline, CDR1 is MNHEY and CDR2 SMNVEV (reference sequence). V lost 3 bases and J lost 1, with 10 bases in between.

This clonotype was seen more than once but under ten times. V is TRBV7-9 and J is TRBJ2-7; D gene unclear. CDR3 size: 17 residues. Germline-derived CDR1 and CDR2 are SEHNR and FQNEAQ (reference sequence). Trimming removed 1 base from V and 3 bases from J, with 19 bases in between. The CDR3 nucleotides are TGTGCCAGCAGCTTAGTTGGCACGGCGGCCGTAGGCTACGAGCAGTACTTC. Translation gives CASSLVGTAAVGYEQYF.

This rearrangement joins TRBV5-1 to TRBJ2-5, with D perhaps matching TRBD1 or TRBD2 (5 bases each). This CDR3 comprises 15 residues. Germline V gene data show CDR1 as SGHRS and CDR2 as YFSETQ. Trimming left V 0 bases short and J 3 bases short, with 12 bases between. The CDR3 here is CASSLASGPEETQYF. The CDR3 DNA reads TGCGCCAGCAGCTTGGCCTCGGGGCCGGAAGAGACCCAGTACTTC.

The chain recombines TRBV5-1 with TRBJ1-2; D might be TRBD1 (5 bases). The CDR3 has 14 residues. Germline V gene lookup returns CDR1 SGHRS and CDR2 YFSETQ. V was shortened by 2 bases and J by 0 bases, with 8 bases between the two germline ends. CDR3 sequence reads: CASSLGVSNYGYTF. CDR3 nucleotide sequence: TGCGCCAGCAGCTTAGGGGTTTCTAACTATGGCTACACCTTC.

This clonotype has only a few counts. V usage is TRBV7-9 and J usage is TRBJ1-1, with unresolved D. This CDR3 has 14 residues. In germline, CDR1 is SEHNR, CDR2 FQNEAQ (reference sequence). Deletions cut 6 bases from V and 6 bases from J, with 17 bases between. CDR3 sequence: CASRHGALDPEAFF. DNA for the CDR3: TGTGCCAGCAGACACGGAGCCCTCGACCCTGAAGCTTTCTTT.

The CDR3 here is CASSDWGDGQSNEKLFF. DNA for the CDR3: TGTGCCAGCAGTGATTGGGGTGATGGACAGTCTAATGAAAAACTGTTTTTT. This chain joins TRBV2 and TRBJ1-4, with a tentative D call TRBD1 (6 bases). The CDR3 length is 17 residues. V was clipped by 3 bases and J by 3 bases, with 17 bases between them. Germline assignment: CDR1 SNHLY and CDR2 FYNNEI.

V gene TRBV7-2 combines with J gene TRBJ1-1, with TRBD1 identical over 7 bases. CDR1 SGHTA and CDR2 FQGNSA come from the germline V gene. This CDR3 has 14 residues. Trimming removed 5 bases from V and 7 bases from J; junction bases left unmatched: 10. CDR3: CASSPSVGTVEAFF. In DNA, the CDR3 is TGTGCCAGCAGCCCTTCAGTCGGGACAGTTGAAGCTTTCTTT.

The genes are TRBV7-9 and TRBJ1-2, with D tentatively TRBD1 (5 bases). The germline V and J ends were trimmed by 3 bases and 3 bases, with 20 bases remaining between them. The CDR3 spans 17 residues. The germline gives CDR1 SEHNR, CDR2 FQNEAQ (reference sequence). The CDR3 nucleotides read TGTGCCAGCAGCTTCCCGAGTCCCGGGACTATTGACTATGGCTACACCTTC. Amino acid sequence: CASSFPSPGTIDYGYTF.

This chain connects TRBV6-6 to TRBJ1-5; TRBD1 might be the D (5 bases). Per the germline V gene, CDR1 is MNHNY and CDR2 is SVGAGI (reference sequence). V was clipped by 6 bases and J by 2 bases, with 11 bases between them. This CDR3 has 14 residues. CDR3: CASSRGNRNQPQHF. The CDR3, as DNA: TGTGCCAGCAGCCGGGGCAATCGCAATCAGCCCCAGCATTTT.

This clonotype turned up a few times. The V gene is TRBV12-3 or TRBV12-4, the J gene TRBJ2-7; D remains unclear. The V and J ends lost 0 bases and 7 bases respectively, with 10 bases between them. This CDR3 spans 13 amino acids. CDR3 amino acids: CASSLALSWEQYF. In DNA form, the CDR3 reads TGTGCCAGCAGTTTAGCGCTCTCTTGGGAGCAGTACTTC.

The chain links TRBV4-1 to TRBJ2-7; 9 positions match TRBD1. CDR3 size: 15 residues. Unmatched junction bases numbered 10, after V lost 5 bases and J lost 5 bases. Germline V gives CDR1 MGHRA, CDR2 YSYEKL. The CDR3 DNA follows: TGCGCCAGCAGCTCCTCCGGGACAGGGTTTAACGAGCAGTACTTC. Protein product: CASSSSGTGFNEQYF.

The CDR3, as DNA: TGTGCCAGCAGCCCGGCCCTGTACTCTGGAAACACCATATATTTT. Its translation: CASSPALYSGNTIYF. The V and J genes are TRBV5-6 and TRBJ1-3, with D unclear. Germline CDR1 and CDR2: SGHDT and YYEEEE. The CDR3 totals 15 residues. Trimming removed 4 bases from V and 0 bases from J, with 11 bases in between.

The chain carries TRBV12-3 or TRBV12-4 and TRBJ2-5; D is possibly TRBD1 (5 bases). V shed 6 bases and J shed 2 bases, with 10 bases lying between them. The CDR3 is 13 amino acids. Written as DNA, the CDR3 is TGTGCCAGCAGAAATTCAGGGCAAGAGACCCAGTACTTC. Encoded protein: CASRNSGQETQYF.

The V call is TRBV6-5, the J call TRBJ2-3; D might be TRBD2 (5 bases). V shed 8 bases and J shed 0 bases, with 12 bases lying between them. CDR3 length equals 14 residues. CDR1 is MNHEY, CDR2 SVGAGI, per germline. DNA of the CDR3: TGTGCCAGCGGAAGCGGAGTTAGCACAGATACGCAGTATTTT. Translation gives CASGSGVSTDTQYF.

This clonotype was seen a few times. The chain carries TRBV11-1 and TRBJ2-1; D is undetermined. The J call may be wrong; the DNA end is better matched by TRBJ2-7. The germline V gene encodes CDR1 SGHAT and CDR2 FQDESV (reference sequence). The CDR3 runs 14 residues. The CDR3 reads CASSLVPSSHEQYF. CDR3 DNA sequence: TGTGCCAGCAGCTTAGTCCCCTCTTCCCACGAGCAGTACTTC.

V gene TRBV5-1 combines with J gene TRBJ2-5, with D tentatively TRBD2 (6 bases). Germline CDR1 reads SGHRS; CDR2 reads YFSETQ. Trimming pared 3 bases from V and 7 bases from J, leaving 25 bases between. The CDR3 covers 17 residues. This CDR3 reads CASSYTTIDSVGGTQYF. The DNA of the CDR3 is TGCGCCAGCAGCTACACGACTATAGACAGCGTGGGAGGGACCCAGTACTTC.

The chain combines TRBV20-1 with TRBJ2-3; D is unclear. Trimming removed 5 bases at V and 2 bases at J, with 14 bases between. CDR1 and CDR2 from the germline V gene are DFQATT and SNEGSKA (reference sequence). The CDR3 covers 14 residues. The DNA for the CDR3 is TGCAGTGCTCAAATTCAGGCTTCCACAGATACGCAGTATTTT. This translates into CSAQIQASTDTQYF.

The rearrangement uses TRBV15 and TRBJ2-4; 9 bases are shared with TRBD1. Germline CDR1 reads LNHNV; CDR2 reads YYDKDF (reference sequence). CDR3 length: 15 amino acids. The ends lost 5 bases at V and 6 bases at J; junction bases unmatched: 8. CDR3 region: CATSVTGTGRNIQYF. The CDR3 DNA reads TGTGCCACCAGCGTGACCGGGACAGGGAGAAACATTCAGTACTTC.

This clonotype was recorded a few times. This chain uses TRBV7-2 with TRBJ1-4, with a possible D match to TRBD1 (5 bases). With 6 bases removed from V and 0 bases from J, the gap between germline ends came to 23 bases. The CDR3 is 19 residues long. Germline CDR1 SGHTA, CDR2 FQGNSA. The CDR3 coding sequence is TGTGCCAGCAGTCATCCGGGACTTCCTATATCACCAACTAATGAAAAACTGTTTTTT. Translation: CASSHPGLPISPTNEKLFF. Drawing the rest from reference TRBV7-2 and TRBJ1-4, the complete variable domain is GAGVSQSPSNKVTEKGKDVELRCDPISGHTALYWYRQSLGQGLEFLIYFQGNSAPDKSGLPSDRFSAERTGGSVSTLTIQRTQQEDSAVYLCASSHPGLPISPTNEKLFFGSGTQLSVL.

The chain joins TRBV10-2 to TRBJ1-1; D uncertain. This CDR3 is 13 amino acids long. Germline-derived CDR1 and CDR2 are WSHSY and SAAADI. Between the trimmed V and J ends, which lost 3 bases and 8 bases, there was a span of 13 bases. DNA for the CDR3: TGCGCCAGCAGTGAAGAGCTAGAGGTCGAAGCTTTCTTT. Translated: CASSEELEVEAFF.

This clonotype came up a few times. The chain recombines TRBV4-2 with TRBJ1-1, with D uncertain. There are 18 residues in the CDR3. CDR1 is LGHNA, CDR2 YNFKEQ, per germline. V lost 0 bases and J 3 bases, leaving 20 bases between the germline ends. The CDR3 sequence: CASSQEYRRGPMDTEAFF. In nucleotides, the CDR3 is TGTGCCAGCAGCCAAGAGTACCGCCGAGGGCCCATGGACACTGAAGCTTTCTTT.

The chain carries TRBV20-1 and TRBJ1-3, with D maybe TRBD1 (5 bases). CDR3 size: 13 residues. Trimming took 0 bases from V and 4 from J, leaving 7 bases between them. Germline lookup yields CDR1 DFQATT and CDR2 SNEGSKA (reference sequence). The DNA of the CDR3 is TGCAGTGCTAGAGATGAGGGGGGAAACACCATATATTTT. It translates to CSARDEGGNTIYF.

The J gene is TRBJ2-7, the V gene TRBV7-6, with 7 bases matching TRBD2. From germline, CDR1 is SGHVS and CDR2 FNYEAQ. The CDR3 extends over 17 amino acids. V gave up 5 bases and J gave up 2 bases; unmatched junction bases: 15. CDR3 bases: TGTGCCAGCAGCCCGGGAGGACCCTCACCGGGACCCTACGAGCAGTACTTC. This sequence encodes CASSPGGPSPGPYEQYF. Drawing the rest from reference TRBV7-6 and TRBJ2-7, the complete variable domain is GAGVSQSPRYKVTKRGQDVALRCDPISGHVSLYWYRQALGQGPEFLTYFNYEAQQDKSGLPNDRFSAERPEGSISTLTIQRTEQRDSAMYRCASSPGGPSPGPYEQYFGPGTRLTVT.

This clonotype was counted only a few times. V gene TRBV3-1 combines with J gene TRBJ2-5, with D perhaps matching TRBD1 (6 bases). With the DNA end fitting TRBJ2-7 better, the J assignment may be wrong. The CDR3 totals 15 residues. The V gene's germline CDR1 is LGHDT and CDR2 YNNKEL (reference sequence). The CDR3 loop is CASSPISRGGYEQYF. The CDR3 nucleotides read TGTGCCAGCAGCCCCATCAGCAGGGGCGGATACGAGCAGTACTTC.